This section outlines one T cell receptor (beta chain) sequence together with its context. In the original workflow: Nucleated cell number was recorded as an estimate derived from reference gene primer amplification. Here immunoSEQ multiplex PCR was the method, and the copy in TCRdb shows in-frame clones only, minus some. The V and J calls and clone size are taken from that table; D and trimming were inferred from the DNA. The sample lists almost 200,000 clones; about 85% were seen once. The germline V gene encodes CDR1 MDHEN and CDR2 SYDVKM. CDR3 length equals 12 residues. V dropped 4 bases and J dropped 5 bases, with 8 bases sitting between them. Those enrolled in Seattle joined during active infection and were followed longitudinally afterward. The sample belongs to a study of blood T cell repertoires in COVID-19. Turning to the study itself: Some COVID-19 samples were acute and others convalescent; all came from the United States, Italy and Spain. T cells, B-cell-depleted T cells, or PBMCs provided the cDNA or gDNA that served as material.

Sequencing input: peripheral blood. This sequence joins TRBV28 and TRBJ1-2, with a weak D call TRBD1 (5 bases). This TCR was recovered from a man aged 55 to 69 with COVID-19, enrolled during active disease. CDR3 loop: CASSWGRYGYTF. CDR3 nucleotide sequence: TGTGCCAGCAGTTGGGGGAGGTATGGCTACACCTTC.